This is a list of T cell receptor beta chains from one sample in a study of blood T cell repertoires in COVID-19. Data came from immunoSEQ multiplex PCR; TCRdb stores just in-frame clones and leaves some out. Of some 310,000 clones listed, around 91% are singletons. The sample consisted of peripheral blood. These receptors were taken from a woman between 35 and 50 years old with COVID-19, enrolled during active disease. Both conserved end residues are part of each CDR3. Each record gives: D gene, J gene, V gene, clone size, CDR3 protein, CDR3 DNA. D genes are given only for firm matches. Size is stated for part of the rows, as once, few or many counts, or as a class when the clone is expanded.

D gene: .; J gene: TRBJ2-3; V gene: TRBV27; clone size: .; CDR3 protein: CASSLVWGRTDTQYF; CDR3 DNA: TGTGCCAGCAGTTTAGTCTGGGGGCGAACAGATACGCAGTATTTT
D gene: .; J gene: TRBJ2-7; V gene: TRBV12-2; clone size: .; CDR3 protein: CASRRRGGPTYEQYF; CDR3 DNA: TGTGCAAGTCGCAGAAGAGGGGGCCCCACCTACGAGCAGTACTTC
D gene: .; J gene: TRBJ1-5; V gene: TRBV6-6; clone size: few; CDR3 protein: CASSSYQAPGHF; CDR3 DNA: TGTGCCAGCAGTTCATATCAAGCTCCGGGGCATTTT
D gene: .; J gene: TRBJ1-5; V gene: TRBV5-6; clone size: .; CDR3 protein: CASSLTGIHQPQHF; CDR3 DNA: TGTGCCAGCAGCTTGACAGGGATTCATCAGCCCCAGCATTTT
D gene: .; J gene: TRBJ1-4; V gene: TRBV27; clone size: once; CDR3 protein: CASSLAGATNEKLFF; CDR3 DNA: TGTGCCAGCAGTTTGGCGGGTGCAACTAATGAAAAACTGTTTTTT
D gene: TRBD1; J gene: TRBJ2-3; V gene: TRBV15; clone size: .; CDR3 protein: CATSSVLDRAGTDTQYF; CDR3 DNA: TGTGCCACCAGCAGCGTACTGGACAGGGCAGGCACAGATACGCAGTATTTT
D gene: TRBD1; J gene: TRBJ1-4; V gene: TRBV29-1; clone size: .; CDR3 protein: CSVGYGTGREKLFF; CDR3 DNA: TGCAGCGTTGGCTATGGGACAGGGAGGGAAAAACTGTTTTTT
D gene: TRBD1; J gene: TRBJ1-1; V gene: TRBV10-3; clone size: .; CDR3 protein: CAISPTGAGTEAFF; CDR3 DNA: TGTGCCATCAGCCCTACAGGGGCCGGCACTGAAGCTTTCTTT
D gene: TRBD1; J gene: TRBJ1-6; V gene: TRBV5-4; clone size: .; CDR3 protein: CASSDRVVDSPLHF; CDR3 DNA: TGTGCCAGCAGCGACAGGGTTGTCGATTCACCCCTCCACTTT
D gene: TRBD2; J gene: TRBJ2-1; V gene: TRBV7-9; clone size: .; CDR3 protein: CASSVSGREQFF; CDR3 DNA: TGTGCCAGCAGCGTTAGCGGGAGGGAGCAGTTCTTC
D gene: .; J gene: TRBJ1-1; V gene: TRBV5-4; clone size: .; CDR3 protein: CASSLDLGQNTEAFF; CDR3 DNA: TGTGCCAGCAGCTTAGACCTGGGACAGAACACTGAAGCTTTCTTT
D gene: .; J gene: TRBJ1-4; V gene: TRBV6-2/TRBV6-3; clone size: .; CDR3 protein: CASSGLTGGEKLFF; CDR3 DNA: TGTGCCAGCAGTGGACTGACGGGAGGTGAAAAACTGTTTTTT
D gene: .; J gene: TRBJ1-2; V gene: TRBV5-4; clone size: .; CDR3 protein: CASSLDGLYGYTF; CDR3 DNA: TGTGCCAGCAGCTTGGACGGTCTCTATGGCTACACCTTC
D gene: TRBD1; J gene: TRBJ2-2; V gene: TRBV9; clone size: .; CDR3 protein: CASSLPTGNGELFF; CDR3 DNA: TGTGCCAGCAGCCTACCGACAGGGAACGGGGAGCTGTTTTTT
D gene: .; J gene: TRBJ1-2; V gene: TRBV7-8; clone size: .; CDR3 protein: CASSTPAGRGIYGYTF; CDR3 DNA: TGTGCCAGCAGCACCCCTGCCGGGCGGGGGATTTATGGCTACACCTTC
D gene: .; J gene: TRBJ1-2; V gene: TRBV6-5; clone size: .; CDR3 protein: CASSYLGYGYTF; CDR3 DNA: TGTGCCAGCAGTTACCTAGGCTATGGCTACACCTTC
D gene: TRBD2; J gene: TRBJ2-2; V gene: TRBV7-3; clone size: .; CDR3 protein: CASRPPGLPNTGELFF; CDR3 DNA: TGTGCCAGCAGGCCACCGGGACTACCGAACACCGGGGAGCTGTTTTTT
D gene: TRBD1; J gene: TRBJ2-1; V gene: TRBV4-3; clone size: .; CDR3 protein: CASRRDRDRSYNEQFF; CDR3 DNA: TGCGCCAGCAGAAGGGACCGGGACAGGAGCTACAATGAGCAGTTCTTC
D gene: .; J gene: TRBJ2-7; V gene: TRBV3-1/TRBV3-2; clone size: .; CDR3 protein: CASSEVSYEQYF; CDR3 DNA: TGTGCCAGCAGTGAGGTCTCCTACGAGCAGTACTTC
D gene: TRBD1; J gene: TRBJ1-5; V gene: TRBV18; clone size: .; CDR3 protein: CASSQLPPGDRGSNQPQHF; CDR3 DNA: TGTGCCAGCTCACAACTCCCTCCGGGGGACAGGGGAAGCAATCAGCCCCAGCATTTT
D gene: .; J gene: TRBJ1-2; V gene: TRBV25-1; clone size: .; CDR3 protein: CASSEGQGFGYTF; CDR3 DNA: TGTGCCAGCAGTGAAGGGCAGGGCTTTGGCTACACCTTC
D gene: .; J gene: TRBJ2-3; V gene: TRBV6-2/TRBV6-3; clone size: .; CDR3 protein: CASSYSMGLHLGDTQYF; CDR3 DNA: TGTGCCAGCAGTTACTCGATGGGACTTCACTTGGGGGATACGCAGTATTTT
D gene: .; J gene: TRBJ1-5; V gene: TRBV7-8; clone size: .; CDR3 protein: CASSLVATQGGQPQHF; CDR3 DNA: TGTGCCAGCAGCTTAGTGGCGACTCAAGGGGGTCAGCCCCAGCATTTT
D gene: .; J gene: TRBJ1-4; V gene: TRBV6-4; clone size: .; CDR3 protein: CASSDSLKDSSVRDEKLFF; CDR3 DNA: TGTGCCAGCAGTGACTCGCTGAAGGACAGTAGTGTCAGGGATGAAAAACTGTTTTTT
D gene: .; J gene: TRBJ1-5; V gene: TRBV13; clone size: .; CDR3 protein: CASSLGVGQRNQPQHF; CDR3 DNA: TGTGCCAGCAGCTTGGGTGTCGGACAGAGAAATCAGCCCCAGCATTTT
D gene: .; J gene: TRBJ2-5; V gene: TRBV7-9; clone size: .; CDR3 protein: CASSNRGIQETQYF; CDR3 DNA: TGTGCCAGCAGCAACCGAGGGATTCAAGAGACCCAGTACTTC
D gene: TRBD1; J gene: TRBJ1-3; V gene: TRBV7-2; clone size: .; CDR3 protein: CASSLTTGGGGNTIYF; CDR3 DNA: TGTGCCAGCAGCTTAACGACAGGGGGTGGGGGAAACACCATATATTTT
D gene: .; J gene: TRBJ2-1; V gene: TRBV6-5; clone size: .; CDR3 protein: CASSAGGKNEQFF; CDR3 DNA: TGTGCCAGCAGCGCGGGCGGGAAAAATGAGCAGTTCTTC
D gene: .; J gene: TRBJ1-3; V gene: TRBV6-6; clone size: .; CDR3 protein: CASSGQSTSGNTIYF; CDR3 DNA: TGTGCCAGCAGTGGACAGAGCACCTCTGGAAACACCATATATTTT
D gene: .; J gene: TRBJ1-6; V gene: TRBV6-4; clone size: .; CDR3 protein: CASSGTGNSPLHF; CDR3 DNA: TGTGCCAGCAGTGGCACAGGGAATTCACCCCTCCACTTT
D gene: TRBD2; J gene: TRBJ2-5; V gene: TRBV18; clone size: once; CDR3 protein: CASGGQLAEETQYF; CDR3 DNA: TGTGCCAGCGGTGGGCAACTAGCGGAAGAGACCCAGTACTTC
D gene: .; J gene: TRBJ2-4; V gene: TRBV14; clone size: .; CDR3 protein: CASSQVRNNDIQYF; CDR3 DNA: TGTGCCAGCAGCCAAGTCAGGAACAACGACATTCAGTACTTC